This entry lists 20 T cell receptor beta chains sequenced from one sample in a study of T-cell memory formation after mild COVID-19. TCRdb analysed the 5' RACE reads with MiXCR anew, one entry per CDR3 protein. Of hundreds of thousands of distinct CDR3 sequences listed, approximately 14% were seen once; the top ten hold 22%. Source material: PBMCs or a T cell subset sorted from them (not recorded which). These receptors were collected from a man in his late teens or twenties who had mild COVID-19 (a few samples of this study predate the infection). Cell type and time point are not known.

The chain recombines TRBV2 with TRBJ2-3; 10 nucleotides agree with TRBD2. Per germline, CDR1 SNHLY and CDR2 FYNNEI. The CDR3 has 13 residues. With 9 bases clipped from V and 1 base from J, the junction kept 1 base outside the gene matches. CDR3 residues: CARTSGGTDTQYF. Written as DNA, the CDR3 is TGTGCCAGAACTAGCGGGGGCACAGATACGCAGTATTTT. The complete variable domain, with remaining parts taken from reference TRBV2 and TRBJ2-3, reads EPEVTQTPSHQVTQMGQEVILRCVPISNHLYFYWYRQILGQKVEFLVSFYNNEISEKSEIFDDQFSVERPDGSNFTLKIRSTKLEDSAMYFCARTSGGTDTQYFGPGTRLTVL.

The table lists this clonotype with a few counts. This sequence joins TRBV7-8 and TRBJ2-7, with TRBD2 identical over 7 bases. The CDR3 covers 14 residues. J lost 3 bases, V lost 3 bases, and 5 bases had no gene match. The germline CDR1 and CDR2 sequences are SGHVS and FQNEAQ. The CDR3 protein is CASSFAGDRYEQYV. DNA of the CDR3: TGTGCCAGCAGCTTTGCGGGAGATCGCTACGAGCAGTACGTC.

The CDR3 DNA is TGTGCCACCTACCAGACCCACCGCCCCGATGAAGCTTTCTTT. Translation: CATYQTHRPDEAFF. The gene calls are TRBV15 and TRBJ1-1, with D unclear. Germline V gene data show CDR1 as LNHNV and CDR2 as YYDKDF (reference sequence). The V end lost 8 bases, the J end lost 7 bases, and 20 bases lay between the germline ends. CDR3 size: 14 residues.

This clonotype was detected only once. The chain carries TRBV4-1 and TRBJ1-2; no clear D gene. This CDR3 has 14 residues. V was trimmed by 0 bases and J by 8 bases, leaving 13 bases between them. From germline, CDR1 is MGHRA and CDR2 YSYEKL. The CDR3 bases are TGCGCCAGCAGCCAAGATTTGCGGCCTCTCGGCTACACCTTC. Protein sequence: CASSQDLRPLGYTF.

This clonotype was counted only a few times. CDR3 residues: CASSSGQGYDEQYF. CDR3 bases: TGTGCCAGCAGTTCCGGACAGGGCTATGACGAGCAGTACTTC. The gene calls are TRBV6-5 and TRBJ2-7; 8 positions agree with TRBD1. CDR1 and CDR2 from the germline V gene are MNHEY and SVGAGI. The CDR3 is 14 residues long. V lost 4 bases, J lost 5 bases, and 7 bases stayed unmatched.

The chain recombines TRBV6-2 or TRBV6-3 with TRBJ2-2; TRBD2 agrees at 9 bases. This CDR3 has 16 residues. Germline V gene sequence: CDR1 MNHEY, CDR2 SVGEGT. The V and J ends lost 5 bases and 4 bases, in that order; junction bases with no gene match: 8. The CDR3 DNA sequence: TGTGCCAGCAGTCAGGTAGCGGGGGAGATCACCGGGGAGCTGTTTTTT. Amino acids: CASSQVAGEITGELFF.

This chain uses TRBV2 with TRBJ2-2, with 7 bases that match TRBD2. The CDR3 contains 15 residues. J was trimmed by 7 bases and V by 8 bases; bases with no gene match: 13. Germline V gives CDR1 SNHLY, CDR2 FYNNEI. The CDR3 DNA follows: TGTGCCAGCTCGAGCCGGGGGGAGTCCGGCGGGGAGCTGTTTTTT. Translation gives CASSSRGESGGELFF.

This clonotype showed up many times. The CDR3 region has the DNA TGTGCCAGCAGCCAAGAGGGACAGTGGAACACCGGGGAGCTGTTTTTT. Translating it yields CASSQEGQWNTGELFF. The chain is built from TRBV4-2 and TRBJ2-2; TRBD1 matches 7 bases. The CDR3 contains 16 residues. Germline V lookup: CDR1 LGHNA, CDR2 YNFKEQ. Trimming took 0 bases from V and 1 from J; bases not matched to a gene: 2.

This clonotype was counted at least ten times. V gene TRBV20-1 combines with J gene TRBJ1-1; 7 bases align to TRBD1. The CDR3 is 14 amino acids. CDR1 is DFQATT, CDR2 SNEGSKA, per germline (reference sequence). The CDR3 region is CRLGAGGLSTEAFF. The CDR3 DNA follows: TGCAGGCTAGGGGCAGGGGGGTTGAGCACTGAAGCTTTCTTT.

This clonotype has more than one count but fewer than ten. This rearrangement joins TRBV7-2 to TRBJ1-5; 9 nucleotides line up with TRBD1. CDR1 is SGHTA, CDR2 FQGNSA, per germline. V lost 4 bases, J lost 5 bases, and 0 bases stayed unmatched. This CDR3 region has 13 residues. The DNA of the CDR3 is TGTGCCAGCAGCTGGGACAGGGATCAGCCCCAGCATTTT. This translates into CASSWDRDQPQHF.

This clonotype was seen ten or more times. The CDR3 nucleotides are TGTGCCATCAGTTCCCCAAATGGCCGCGGTGACGAGCAGTACGTC. This gives the protein CAISSPNGRGDEQYV. The J gene is TRBJ2-7, the V gene TRBV10-3, with no clear D. Trimming pared 5 bases from V and 5 bases from J, leaving 19 bases between. The CDR3 length is 15 residues. Germline-derived CDR1 and CDR2 are ENHRY and SYGVKD.

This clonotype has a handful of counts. The chain's CDR3 is CASSLDPSSADTQYF. The CDR3 bases are TGCGCCAGCAGCTTGGACCCGTCCAGTGCAGATACGCAGTATTTT. The chain couples TRBV5-1 to TRBJ2-3; the D is unclear. The V end lost 0 bases, the J end lost 4 bases, and 12 bases lay between the germline ends. The CDR3 consists of 15 residues. In germline, CDR1 is SGHRS, CDR2 YFSETQ.

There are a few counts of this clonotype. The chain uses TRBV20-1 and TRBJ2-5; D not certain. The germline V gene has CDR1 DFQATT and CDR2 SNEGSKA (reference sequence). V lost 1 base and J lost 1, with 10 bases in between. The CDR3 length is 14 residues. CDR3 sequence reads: CSARVPDGQETQYF. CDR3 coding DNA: TGCAGTGCTAGAGTACCCGACGGCCAAGAGACCCAGTACTTC.

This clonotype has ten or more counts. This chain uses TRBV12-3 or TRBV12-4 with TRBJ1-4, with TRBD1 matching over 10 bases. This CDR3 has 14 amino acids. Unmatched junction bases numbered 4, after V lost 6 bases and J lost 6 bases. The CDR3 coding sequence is TGTGCCAGCAGCCGAGGGACAGGGGATGAAAAACTGTTTTTT. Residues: CASSRGTGDEKLFF.

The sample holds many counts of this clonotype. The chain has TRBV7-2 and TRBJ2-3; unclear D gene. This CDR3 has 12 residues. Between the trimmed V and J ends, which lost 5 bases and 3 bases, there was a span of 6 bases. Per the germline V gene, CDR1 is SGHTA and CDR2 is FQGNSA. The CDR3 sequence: CASSRPTDTQYF. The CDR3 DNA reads TGTGCCAGCAGCCGACCAACAGATACGCAGTATTTT.

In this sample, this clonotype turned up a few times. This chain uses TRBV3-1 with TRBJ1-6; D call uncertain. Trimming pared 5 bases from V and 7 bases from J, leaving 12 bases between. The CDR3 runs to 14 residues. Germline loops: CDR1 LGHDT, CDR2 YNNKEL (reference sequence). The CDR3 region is CASSYGLANSPLHF. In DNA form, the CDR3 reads TGTGCCAGCAGCTACGGGCTGGCAAATTCACCCCTCCACTTT.

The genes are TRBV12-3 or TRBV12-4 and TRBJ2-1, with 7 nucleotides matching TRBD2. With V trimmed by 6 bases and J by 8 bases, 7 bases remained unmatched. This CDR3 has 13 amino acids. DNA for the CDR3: TGTGCCAGCAGGTCCGGGGGGTCGGATGAGCAGTTCTTC. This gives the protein CASRSGGSDEQFF.

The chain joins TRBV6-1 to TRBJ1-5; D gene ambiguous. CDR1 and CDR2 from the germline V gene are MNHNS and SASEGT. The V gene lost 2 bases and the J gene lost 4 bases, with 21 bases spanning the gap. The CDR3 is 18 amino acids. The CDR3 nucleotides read TGTGCCAGCAGTGAATCGGGGAGCTCGAAAGCTTCAAATCAGCCCCAGCATTTT. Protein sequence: CASSESGSSKASNQPQHF.

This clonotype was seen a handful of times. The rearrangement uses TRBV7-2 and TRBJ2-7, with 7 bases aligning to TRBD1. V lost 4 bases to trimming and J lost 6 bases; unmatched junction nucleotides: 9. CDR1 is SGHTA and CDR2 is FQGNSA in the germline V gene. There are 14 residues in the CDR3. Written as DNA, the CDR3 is TGTGCCAGCAGCTCGGGACAGCCAGGACTCGAGCAGTACTTC. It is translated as CASSSGQPGLEQYF. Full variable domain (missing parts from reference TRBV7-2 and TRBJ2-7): GAGVSQSPSNKVTEKGKDVELRCDPISGHTALYWYRQSLGQGLEFLIYFQGNSAPDKSGLPSDRFSAERTGGSVSTLTIQRTQQEDSAVYLCASSSGQPGLEQYFGPGTRLTVT.

This CDR3 reads CSATSGVVYEQYF. In DNA, the CDR3 is TGCAGTGCCACTAGCGGGGTGGTTTACGAGCAGTACTTC. The V call is TRBV20-1, the J call TRBJ2-7; 10 positions match TRBD2. This CDR3 is 13 amino acids long. Germline lookup yields CDR1 DFQATT and CDR2 SNEGSKA (reference sequence). Germline trimming cut 6 bases from V and 4 bases from J; bases unmatched to any gene: 6.